Below are 14 T cell receptor beta chains sequenced from a single sample in a study of T cells in Graves' hyperthyroidism and ophthalmopathy. Amplification yielded TCR beta CDR3 regions, with RNA transcripts as the source. First-round RT-PCR of the TCR CDR3 relied on the HTBI primer set. Each CDR3 protein is one row after TCRdb ran MiXCR on the multiplex PCR reads. Found here are about 270,000 distinct CDR3 sequences, about 20% of them singletons; the top ten hold about 60%. The sample comprised blood. These receptors were obtained from a man under 40 with Graves' ophthalmopathy.

This clonotype appeared a few times. The chain links TRBV11-3 to TRBJ2-1, with 7 bases lining up with TRBD2. CDR1 and CDR2 (germline): SGHNT, YENEEA. The V and J ends lost 1 base and 5 bases, in that order; junction bases with no gene match: 5. CDR3 length: 15 amino acids. CDR3 region: CASSLVLAANNEQFF. The CDR3 region has the DNA TGTGCCAGCAGCTTAGTTCTAGCGGCGAACAATGAGCAGTTCTTC. The variable domain in full, with the rest retrieved from reference TRBV11-3 and TRBJ2-1, is EAGVVQSPRYKIIEKKQPVAFWCNPISGHNTLYWYLQNLGQGPELLIRYENEEAVDDSQLPKDRFSAERLKGVDSTLKIQPAELGDSAVYLCASSLVLAANNEQFFGPGTRLTVL.

V usage is TRBV6-6 and J usage is TRBJ1-1; 7 nucleotides line up with TRBD1. V lost 1 base to trimming and J lost 7 bases; unmatched junction nucleotides: 6. Germline loops: CDR1 MNHNY, CDR2 SVGAGI (reference sequence). The CDR3 runs to 14 residues. The DNA of the CDR3 is TGTGCCAGCAGTTACTTCCCGGGACAGTATGAAGCTTTCTTT. This translates into CASSYFPGQYEAFF.

This chain connects TRBV5-4 to TRBJ2-2; the D is unclear. The germline V gene encodes CDR1 SGHNT and CDR2 YYREEE (reference sequence). The CDR3 extends over 12 amino acids. The germline V and J ends were trimmed by 0 bases and 10 bases, with 7 bases remaining between them. The CDR3 protein is CASSLAAAELFF. In nucleotides, the CDR3 is TGTGCCAGCAGCTTGGCCGCGGCGGAGCTGTTTTTT.

The chain joins TRBV13 to TRBJ2-7; 10 bases match TRBD2. The CDR3 length is 15 residues. The ends lost 2 bases at V and 4 bases at J; junction bases unmatched: 5. Germline lookup yields CDR1 PRHDT and CDR2 FYEKMQ (reference sequence). The CDR3 sequence is CASSLRTSGIYEQYF. CDR3 nucleotides: TGTGCCAGCAGCTTACGTACTAGCGGGATATACGAGCAGTACTTC.

This chain connects TRBV12-3 or TRBV12-4 to TRBJ2-7; TRBD1 agrees at 8 bases. V was clipped by 4 bases and J by 2 bases; unmatched bases: 7. CDR3 length: 15 amino acids. Here the CDR3 reads CASSYGTGNTYEQYF. Written as DNA, the CDR3 is TGTGCCAGCAGTTATGGGACAGGAAATACCTACGAGCAGTACTTC.

J is TRBJ1-5 and V is TRBV27; D is unclear. The V end was cut by 4 bases, the J end by 3 bases, with 19 bases between. Germline V gene sequence: CDR1 MNHEY, CDR2 SMNVEV (reference sequence). The CDR3 covers 17 residues. CDR3 region: CASSSPAPGRTNQPQHF. As DNA, the CDR3 is TGTGCCAGCAGTTCTCCCGCCCCCGGGCGGACCAATCAGCCCCAGCATTTT.

There are many counts of this clonotype. This chain joins TRBV14 and TRBJ2-1; TRBD2 aligns across 10 bases. Unmatched junction bases numbered 10, after V lost 4 bases and J lost 4 bases. From germline, CDR1 is SGHDN and CDR2 FVKESK. The CDR3 loop spans 17 amino acids. DNA of the CDR3: TGTGCCAGCAGCCCCGGTTTCGTACTAGCGGGGTACAATGAGCAGTTCTTC. Amino acid sequence: CASSPGFVLAGYNEQFF.

This clonotype was seen repeatedly, ten times or more. The gene calls are TRBV3-1 and TRBJ2-3; D ambiguous. Trimming took 5 bases from V and 11 from J, leaving 14 bases between them. The V gene's germline CDR1 is LGHDT and CDR2 YNNKEL (reference sequence). The CDR3 length is 12 residues. The CDR3 nucleotides read TGTGCCAGCAGCGCTAACTTAGGTCTGCAGTATTTT. This gives the protein CASSANLGLQYF.

The genes are TRBV7-8 and TRBJ2-2; 7 bases align to TRBD2. This CDR3 has 16 amino acids. Germline CDR1 SGHVS, CDR2 FQNEAQ. Trimming took 2 bases from V and 6 from J; bases not matched to a gene: 9. CDR3 protein: CASSLMVSGLAGELFF. The CDR3 DNA reads as TGTGCCAGCAGCTTAATGGTGTCCGGACTAGCCGGGGAGCTGTTTTTT.

The chain couples TRBV30 to TRBJ1-1; perhaps TRBD1 as D (6 bases). CDR1 and CDR2 (germline): GTSNPN, SVGIG (reference sequence). Trimming left V 4 bases short and J 4 bases short, with 16 bases between. The CDR3 is 14 residues long. The CDR3: CAWTGDTRGTEAFF. The CDR3 DNA reads as TGTGCCTGGACCGGGGACACCCGCGGCACTGAAGCTTTCTTT. Full variable domain (remainder filled in from reference TRBV30 and TRBJ1-1): SQTIHQWPATLVQPVGSPLSLECTVEGTSNPNLYWYRQAAGRGLQLLFYSVGIGQISSEVPQNLSASRPQDRQFILSSKKLLLSDSGFYLCAWTGDTRGTEAFFGQGTRLTVV.

In its sample, this clonotype was seen a few times. V usage is TRBV5-1 and J usage is TRBJ1-2; D remains ambiguous. The CDR3 loop spans 14 amino acids. Looked up from germline, CDR1 is SGHRS and CDR2 is YFSETQ. Trimming stripped 0 bases from V and 6 bases from J, with 12 bases between. CDR3 nucleotides: TGCGCCAGCAGCTTGGGGGTAACAGTCCATGGCTACACCTTC. This encodes CASSLGVTVHGYTF.

V gene TRBV10-2 combines with J gene TRBJ2-5; D gene ambiguous. The CDR3 has 14 amino acids. Germline lookup yields CDR1 WSHSY and CDR2 SAAADI. V shed 0 bases and J shed 5 bases, with 10 bases lying between them. CDR3 DNA: TGCGCCAGCAGTGAGTCTGGCTTGGGGGAGACCCAGTACTTC. Its protein is CASSESGLGETQYF.

This clonotype was seen a handful of times. The chain couples TRBV2 to TRBJ2-1, with 8 bases matching TRBD2. CDR3 length: 15 amino acids. Per germline, CDR1 SNHLY and CDR2 FYNNEI. With 7 bases clipped from V and 4 bases from J, the junction kept 9 bases outside the gene matches. The CDR3 region is CASKVKTSAYNEQFF. The CDR3 nucleotides are TGTGCCAGCAAAGTCAAGACTAGCGCTTACAATGAGCAGTTCTTC.

In its sample, this clonotype was seen many times. The J gene is TRBJ1-1, the V gene TRBV11-1; TRBD1 matches at 11 bases. The CDR3 covers 18 residues. V shed 2 bases and J 0 bases; nucleotides not matched to a gene: 8. The germline V gene has CDR1 SGHAT and CDR2 FQDESV (reference sequence). The CDR3, as DNA: TGTGCCAGCAGCTTAATGGACAGGGGGCGATCGGTGAACACTGAAGCTTTCTTT. This gives the protein CASSLMDRGRSVNTEAFF. Variable domain in full (rest from reference TRBV11-1 and TRBJ1-1): EAEVAQSPRYKITEKSQAVAFWCDPISGHATLYWYRQILGQGPELLVQFQDESVVDDSQLPKDRFSAERLKGVDSTLKIQPAELGDSAMYLCASSLMDRGRSVNTEAFFGQGTRLTVV.